A single sample gave rise to the 22 T cell receptor beta chains below, sequenced in a study of identical twins. TCRdb fed the 5' RACE reads into MiXCR, producing one record per CDR3 protein. The sample has 450,000 or so distinct CDR3 sequences; 14% are singletons. Separately, the same data were catalogued under a study of yellow fever vaccine responses in identical twins.

Material for sequencing was CD4+ T cells sorted from blood. The origin of the receptors is a woman between 18 and 29 years old in good health.

The rearrangement links TRBV2 to TRBJ2-4; no reliable D call. V lost 4 bases and J 5 bases, leaving 9 bases between the germline ends. The CDR3 is made up of 13 amino acids. The germline gives CDR1 SNHLY, CDR2 FYNNEI. CDR3 in amino acids: CASSASVENIQYF. CDR3 DNA: TGTGCCAGCAGTGCCAGTGTAGAAAACATTCAGTACTTC.

The chain has TRBV28 and TRBJ2-2, with TRBD2 matching over 13 bases. The germline gives CDR1 MDHEN, CDR2 SYDVKM. The CDR3 runs to 19 residues. Unmatched junction bases numbered 10, after V lost 5 bases and J lost 1 base. CDR3 nucleotide sequence: TGTGCCAGCAGTACCCAGGGACTAGCGGGGAATCGGAACACCGGGGAGCTGTTTTTT. It codes for CASSTQGLAGNRNTGELFF.

This clonotype was counted only a few times. The chain uses TRBV24-1 and TRBJ2-3; 8 bases match TRBD1. Losses at the gene ends were 3 bases for V and 0 bases for J; bases not matched to a gene: 1. The CDR3 contains 15 residues. Germline V gene data show CDR1 as KGHDR and CDR2 as SFDVKD. The CDR3 is CATSDRTGSTDTQYF. The CDR3 DNA reads as TGTGCCACCAGTGATCGGACAGGGAGCACAGATACGCAGTATTTT.

V usage is TRBV7-2 and J usage is TRBJ2-1, with 10 bases lining up with TRBD2. With V trimmed by 3 bases and J by 9 bases, 14 bases remained unmatched. This CDR3 is built from 17 residues. Germline loops: CDR1 SGHTA, CDR2 FQGNSA. The CDR3 DNA is TGTGCCAGCAGCTTGGGTAGCGGGAGGTCCTTTCAAGGTGAGCAGTTCTTC. It specifies CASSLGSGRSFQGEQFF.

Here the CDR3 reads CASSLDGSQDEQFF. The CDR3 coding sequence is TGTGCCAGCAGCTTAGACGGGAGCCAGGATGAGCAGTTCTTC. The rearrangement uses TRBV11-3 and TRBJ2-1; D is perhaps TRBD2 (6 bases). This CDR3 comprises 14 residues. CDR1 SGHNT and CDR2 YENEEA come from the germline V gene. The V end lost 0 bases, the J end lost 8 bases, and 11 bases lay between the germline ends.

The chain combines TRBV6-2 or TRBV6-3 with TRBJ2-7; TRBD2 might be the D (6 bases). This CDR3 contains 15 residues. CDR1 MNHEY and CDR2 SVGEGT come from the germline V gene. Trimming cost V 8 bases and J 1 base, with 18 bases left between them. In DNA form, the CDR3 reads TGTGCCAGCGGATACCGGGACTTACTATCCTACGAGCAGTACTTC. As protein: CASGYRDLLSYEQYF.

This clonotype was counted at least ten times. The chain combines TRBV29-1 with TRBJ2-3; D uncertain. Germline loops: CDR1 SQVTM, CDR2 ANQGSEA. V lost 4 bases, J lost 9 bases, and 8 bases lay in between. The CDR3 totals 10 residues. The DNA of the CDR3 is TGCAGCGTTGGAATTGACACGCAGTATTTT. Its protein is CSVGIDTQYF.

This clonotype has just a few counts. The chain links TRBV29-1 to TRBJ2-1, with 7 positions matching TRBD2. The CDR3 totals 15 residues. With V trimmed by 4 bases and J by 5 bases, 11 bases remained unmatched. Germline CDR1 is SQVTM and CDR2 is ANQGSEA. As DNA, the CDR3 is TGCAGCGTTGTAGGAATGTCTAGCGGAAACAATGAGCAGTTCTTC. As protein: CSVVGMSSGNNEQFF.

V gene TRBV5-4 combines with J gene TRBJ2-3; 8 nucleotides agree with TRBD2. CDR1 is SGHNT, CDR2 YYREEE, per germline (reference sequence). J lost 1 base, V lost 6 bases, and 10 bases had no gene match. The CDR3 is made up of 16 amino acids. The CDR3, as DNA: TGTGCCAGCAAGTGGGGGGCGGGGGGCGGCACAGATACGCAGTATTTT. Translation: CASKWGAGGGTDTQYF.

The rearrangement joins TRBV7-8 to TRBJ2-3; 9 nucleotides align to TRBD2. Per the germline V gene, CDR1 is SGHVS and CDR2 is FQNEAQ. V was clipped by 1 base and J by 7 bases; unmatched bases: 6. The CDR3 has 15 residues. The CDR3 DNA reads as TGTGCCAGCAGCTTAGAGCTAGCGGGGTATAATACGCAGTATTTT. It codes for CASSLELAGYNTQYF.

The V call is TRBV6-1, the J call TRBJ2-1; no reliable D call. V lost 0 bases, J lost 3 bases, and 12 bases lay in between. Per germline, CDR1 MNHNS and CDR2 SASEGT. The CDR3 is 16 residues long. The CDR3 DNA sequence: TGTGCCAGCAGTGAAGCAGCCAGCGTAATCTACAATGAGCAGTTCTTC. Translating it yields CASSEAASVIYNEQFF.

This clonotype came up a few times. CDR3 in amino acids: CASSQDPGLSTDTQYF. DNA for the CDR3: TGTGCCAGCAGCCAAGATCCGGGCCTTAGCACAGATACGCAGTATTTT. This rearrangement joins TRBV14 to TRBJ2-3; D ambiguous. This CDR3 has 16 residues. V was cut by 0 bases and J by 0 bases, with 10 bases left in between. CDR1 and CDR2 from the germline V gene are SGHDN and FVKESK. The full variable domain, in which reference TRBV14 and TRBJ2-3 provide the parts outside the CDR3, is EAGVTQFPSHSVIEKGQTVTLRCDPISGHDNLYWYRRVMGKEIKFLLHFVKESKQDESGMPNNRFLAERTGGTYSTLKVQPAELEDSGVYFCASSQDPGLSTDTQYFGPGTRLTVL.

The V gene is TRBV20-1, the J gene TRBJ2-7, with 13 bases identical to TRBD2. V was clipped by 1 base and J by 7 bases; unmatched bases: 7. This CDR3 is built from 15 residues. Germline loops: CDR1 DFQATT, CDR2 SNEGSKA (reference sequence). CDR3 in DNA: TGCAGTGCTAGAGCCTATCTGACTAGCGGGGGGGAGCAGTACTTC. It translates to CSARAYLTSGGEQYF.

This clonotype showed up just a few times. The rearrangement links TRBV2 to TRBJ2-1; TRBD2 matches at 10 bases. Germline loops: CDR1 SNHLY, CDR2 FYNNEI. The CDR3 consists of 14 residues. The V and J ends lost 9 bases and 2 bases, in that order; junction bases with no gene match: 4. Here the CDR3 reads CASEAGGAYNEQFF. The CDR3 region has the DNA TGTGCCAGTGAAGCGGGAGGGGCCTACAATGAGCAGTTCTTC.

The table lists this clonotype with many counts. The chain joins TRBV12-3 or TRBV12-4 to TRBJ1-1; D is unclear. This CDR3 comprises 15 residues. V was pared by 3 bases and J by 0 bases, with 11 bases between. CDR3 DNA: TGTGCCAGCAGTTTTGGACCACAAATGAACACTGAAGCTTTCTTT. This encodes CASSFGPQMNTEAFF.

The V call is TRBV4-3, the J call TRBJ2-2, with D uncertain. Germline V gene lookup returns CDR1 LGHNA and CDR2 YSLEER. The CDR3 spans 14 residues. Trimming took 3 bases from V and 0 from J, leaving 5 bases between them. The CDR3 reads CASSHQTNTGELFF. The CDR3, as DNA: TGCGCCAGCAGCCATCAGACGAACACCGGGGAGCTGTTTTTT.

This clonotype appeared a few times. The chain carries TRBV11-2 and TRBJ2-5; the D gene is possibly TRBD2 (6 bases). Germline-derived CDR1 and CDR2 are SGHAT and FQNNGV. V gave up 2 bases and J gave up 2 bases, with 9 bases separating them. The CDR3 runs to 14 residues. The CDR3 coding sequence is TGTGCCAGCAGCTTATGGACTAATCAAGAGACCCAGTACTTC. Its protein is CASSLWTNQETQYF.

The chain has TRBV3-1 and TRBJ2-1; tentatively, D is TRBD2 (5 bases). The length of the CDR3 is 14 residues. The V and J ends lost 4 bases and 7 bases respectively, with 14 bases between them. From germline, CDR1 is LGHDT and CDR2 YNNKEL (reference sequence). CDR3 region: CASSPRKGVNEQFF. The CDR3 nucleotides are TGTGCCAGCAGCCCCCGGAAGGGAGTAAATGAGCAGTTCTTC.

The V and J genes are TRBV2 and TRBJ2-1; D is possibly TRBD1 or TRBD2 (5 bases each). The CDR3 spans 12 residues. V was clipped by 0 bases and J by 10 bases, with 7 bases between them. Germline assignment: CDR1 SNHLY and CDR2 FYNNEI. The CDR3 is CASSEAWGEQFF. For the CDR3, the DNA is TGTGCCAGCAGTGAAGCCTGGGGGGAGCAGTTCTTC.

This chain links TRBV21-1 with TRBJ2-3. TRBV21-1 is shown as a pseudogene. This CDR3 contains 14 residues. CDR3 coding DNA: TGTGCCAGCAGCAAAGGGCCTCCCACAGATACGCAGTATTTT. Protein: CASSKGPPTDTQYF.

As DNA, the CDR3 is TGTGCCAGCAGTTTCCGACAGGGGTTCCAAGAGACCCAGTACTTC. It translates to CASSFRQGFQETQYF. This chain connects TRBV28 to TRBJ2-5; 8 nucleotides match TRBD1. Germline assignment: CDR1 MDHEN and CDR2 SYDVKM. This CDR3 is built from 15 residues. The junction had 4 bases not matched to a gene; V was cut back by 3 bases and J by 1 base.

This clonotype has more than one count but fewer than ten. The gene calls are TRBV5-5 and TRBJ1-4; unclear D gene. The CDR3 contains 17 residues. Germline V gene data show CDR1 as SGHKS and CDR2 as YYEKEE (reference sequence). V lost 2 bases and J 2 bases, leaving 16 bases between the germline ends. The CDR3 loop reads CASSLSPNPGTNEKLFF. As DNA, the CDR3 is TGTGCCAGCAGCTTATCGCCGAATCCCGGCACTAATGAAAAACTGTTTTTT.